Sequencing of this TCR beta chain was carried out in a study of T cell responses to AZD1222 COVID-19 vaccine. Study-wide results and caveats: The breadth and depth of Spike-specific TCRs increased once two AZD1222 doses had been given. Baseline serology detected seropositivity in only five to seven AZD1222 recipients. Vaccine-related CD4 TCRs covered spike, predominating at 160-218 and 743-854. Repertoires were obtained solely post-peak T cell response.

Concerning this clone: Its specificity is unknown.

The length of the CDR3 is 15 residues. Germline V gene sequence: CDR1 SGHTA, CDR2 FQGTGA. The germline V and J ends were trimmed by 5 bases and 0 bases, with 13 bases remaining between them. Produced via immunoSEQ multiplex PCR; TCRdb's table is partial and in-frame only. This table holds about 130,000 clones, 88% found once. The material was peripheral blood, obtained on day 0 of AZD1222 vaccination. The sequence was collected from an adult in good health. This chain uses TRBV7-3 with TRBJ1-2, with TRBD1 as a possible D gene (5 bases). DNA of the CDR3: TGTGCCAGCAGCCCAGGCGGGGGGGCTAACTATGGCTACACCTTC. Protein: CASSPGGGANYGYTF.